The 6 T cell receptor beta chains reported below all come from one sample, sequenced in a study of CD8 T cells in ankylosing spondylitis. TCRdb reprocessed the 5' RACE reads with MiXCR, giving one entry per CDR3 protein. Among about 30,000 distinct CDR3 sequences listed, less than 6.5% were seen once. Sequenced material: blood, either unsorted or a sorted T cell fraction (not recorded which). Receptor source: a female donor with ankylosing spondylitis or in good health (not recorded which).

This rearrangement joins TRBV9 to TRBJ2-7, with 7 nucleotides matching TRBD1. Per germline, CDR1 SGDLS and CDR2 YYNGEE. V shed 0 bases and J 2 bases; nucleotides not matched to a gene: 2. CDR3 length equals 14 residues. The CDR3 protein is CASSVGGTAYEQYF. The CDR3 region has the DNA TGTGCCAGCAGCGTAGGGGGGACAGCCTACGAGCAGTACTTC.

Relative to its sample, this clonotype is medium-sized. This chain connects TRBV9 to TRBJ2-3, with D unclear. CDR1 is SGDLS and CDR2 is YYNGEE in the germline V gene. V dropped 3 bases and J dropped 5 bases, with 10 bases sitting between them. This CDR3 is built from 13 residues. CDR3 nucleotides: TGTGCCAGCAGCGCGAACGCTCGAGATACGCAGTATTTT. Translation: CASSANARDTQYF.

The chain links TRBV12-1 to TRBJ2-7. TRBV12-1 is designated a pseudogene. The CDR3 covers 17 residues. The CDR3 loop is CASSFTLATGGLCEQDF. The CDR3 DNA follows: TGTGCCAGCAGCTTTACTTTGGCTACCGGGGGGCTCTGCGAGCAGGACTTC.

This clonotype was seen ten or more times. This chain uses TRBV9 with TRBJ1-1; D possibly corresponds to TRBD1 (5 bases). Germline lookup yields CDR1 SGDLS and CDR2 YYNGEE. This CDR3 contains 17 residues. V was cut by 0 bases and J by 0 bases, with 15 bases left in between. CDR3 amino acids: CASSVGAGGLMNTEAFF. The CDR3 DNA sequence: TGTGCCAGCAGCGTAGGCGCCGGGGGACTGATGAACACTGAAGCTTTCTTT.

This chain uses TRBV9 with TRBJ2-1; 10 bases are a match to TRBD2. This CDR3 is 16 amino acids long. V was clipped by 0 bases and J by 4 bases; unmatched bases: 4. In germline, CDR1 is SGDLS, CDR2 YYNGEE. The CDR3 coding sequence is TGTGCCAGCAGCGTAGCTGGGACTAGCGTATACAATGAGCAGTTCTTC. Translated, it gives CASSVAGTSVYNEQFF.

This clonotype was seen ten or more times. V is TRBV9 and J is TRBJ2-2; D not resolved. With 0 bases removed from V and 7 bases from J, the gap between germline ends came to 7 bases. This CDR3 contains 13 residues. Germline assignment: CDR1 SGDLS and CDR2 YYNGEE. In DNA, the CDR3 is TGTGCCAGCAGCGTAGTCGGGCACGGGGAGCTGTTTTTT. Residues: CASSVVGHGELFF.